One sample yielded the 19 T cell receptor beta chains listed below, sequenced in a study of cytomegalovirus exposure and HLA in healthy donors. PCR involved 60 Vbeta and 13 Jbeta primers. Only in-frame clones appear in the TCRdb table, and some are missing; sequencing was by immunoSEQ multiplex PCR. The sample consists of about 150,000 clones, 73% of them appearing once. The sample was PBMCs. These receptors were obtained from a young woman in good health and CMV-seropositive.

The chain has TRBV10-3 and TRBJ2-7; a possible D gene is TRBD1 (6 bases). The CDR3 length is 12 residues. Looked up from germline, CDR1 is ENHRY and CDR2 is SYGVKD. V lost 10 bases to trimming and J lost 2 bases, with 12 bases between them. Here the CDR3 DNA reads TGTGCCAACGGACAGAGACCCTACGAGCAGTACTTC. Translated, it gives CANGQRPYEQYF.

This clone has only a few counts. The chain combines TRBV19 with TRBJ2-5; 8 bases map to TRBD2. Germline V lookup: CDR1 LNHDA, CDR2 SQIVND (reference sequence). J gave up 1 base and V 4 bases, and 2 bases lay outside the gene matches. This CDR3 region has 14 residues. CDR3 sequence (DNA): TGTGCCAGTAGTACCGGGACTAGCCAAGAGACCCAGTACTTC. Translating it yields CASSTGTSQETQYF. The variable domain in full, completed from reference TRBV19 and TRBJ2-5, reads DGGITQSPKYLFRKEGQNVTLSCEQNLNHDAMYWYRQDPGQGLRLIYYSQIVNDFQKGDIAEGYSVSREKKESFPLTVTSAQKNPTAFYLCASSTGTSQETQYFGPGTRLLVL.

The rearrangement uses TRBV7-3 and TRBJ2-1; 10 bases line up with TRBD2. CDR1 and CDR2 (germline): SGHTA, FQGTGA. This CDR3 is built from 15 residues. Losses at the gene ends were 10 bases for V and 6 bases for J; bases not matched to a gene: 12. The CDR3 spells CATAGGAGGSNEQFF. CDR3 in DNA: TGTGCCACCGCCGGGGGAGCGGGGGGGTCCAATGAGCAGTTCTTC.

The rearrangement joins TRBV27 to TRBJ1-5; weak D call: TRBD1 (5 bases). The CDR3 has 14 residues. The V gene's germline CDR1 is MNHEY and CDR2 SMNVEV (reference sequence). Trimming took 4 bases from V and 5 from J, leaving 12 bases between them. The CDR3 DNA is TGTGCCAGCAGTTGGGGGGGTTCGGATCAGCCCCAGCATTTT. It codes for CASSWGGSDQPQHF.

The V gene is TRBV10-3, the J gene TRBJ1-2, with D possibly TRBD1 on 5 matching bases. In germline, CDR1 is ENHRY, CDR2 SYGVKD. Trimming stripped 0 bases from V and 6 bases from J, with 11 bases between. This CDR3 is 14 amino acids long. The CDR3 DNA follows: TGTGCCATCAGTGAGTCGAGTAGGGGCCATGGCTACACCTTC. It encodes CAISESSRGHGYTF.

This chain joins TRBV30 and TRBJ2-5, with D possibly being TRBD2 (6 bases). The closer fit of TRBJ2-7 to the DNA end suggests the J call may be wrong. CDR1 and CDR2 from the germline V gene are GTSNPN and SVGIG (reference sequence). This CDR3 comprises 12 residues. CDR3 protein: CAWDGGKNEQYF. CDR3 DNA: TGTGCCTGGGACGGAGGGAAGAACGAGCAGTACTTC.

The J gene is TRBJ1-1, the V gene TRBV7-3; 7 bases match TRBD1. The CDR3 covers 14 residues. The V segment lost 1 base and the J segment 5 bases; nucleotides outside the gene matches: 4. Germline CDR1 reads SGHTA; CDR2 reads FQGTGA. The chain's CDR3 is CASSLKSGGTEAFF. Written as DNA, the CDR3 is TGTGCCAGCAGCTTAAAATCAGGGGGGACTGAAGCTTTCTTT.

This clone was picked up a small number of times. V is TRBV11-2 and J is TRBJ2-2; the match to TRBD2 covers 10 bases. V shed 1 base and J 4 bases; nucleotides not matched to a gene: 9. Germline V gene sequence: CDR1 SGHAT, CDR2 FQNNGV. This CDR3 has 18 amino acids. CDR3 DNA: TGTGCCAGCAGCTTAGTCTTTACTAGCGGGGTTCTCACCGGGGAGCTGTTTTTT. This encodes CASSLVFTSGVLTGELFF.

In its sample, this clone was seen once. This chain joins TRBV10-3 and TRBJ1-3, with D tentatively TRBD1 (5 bases). The V end lost 3 bases, the J end lost 0 bases, and 9 bases lay between the germline ends. The germline gives CDR1 ENHRY, CDR2 SYGVKD. The CDR3 totals 15 residues. In DNA, the CDR3 is TGTGCCATCAGTGACGACAGCGACTCTGGAAACACCATATATTTT. This encodes CAISDDSDSGNTIYF.

The chain recombines TRBV7-3 with TRBJ2-7; D ambiguous. Germline CDR1 and CDR2: SGHTA and FQGTGA. Trimming removed 3 bases from V and 3 bases from J, with 6 bases in between. The CDR3 extends over 12 amino acids. The CDR3 coding sequence is TGTGCCAGCAGCTTCTTCCTCTACGAGCAGTACTTC. Protein product: CASSFFLYEQYF.

The chain carries TRBV10-1 and TRBJ2-7, with D perhaps matching TRBD1 (6 bases). The CDR3 consists of 14 residues. Deletions cut 10 bases from V and 0 bases from J, with 16 bases between. Germline V gene sequence: CDR1 WNHNN, CDR2 SYGVQD (reference sequence). The DNA of the CDR3 is TGCGCCAACCGAACAGGGACCCCCTCCTACGAGCAGTACTTC. This translates into CANRTGTPSYEQYF.

The chain is built from TRBV5-8 and TRBJ1-5; D is perhaps TRBD1 (6 bases). This CDR3 contains 13 residues. The ends were cut back, 4 bases at V and 6 bases at J, with 11 bases in the middle. CDR1 is SGHTS and CDR2 is YDEGEE in the germline V gene. The CDR3 DNA follows: TGTGCCAGCAGCCAGGGGCTACTTCAGCCCCAGCATTTT. It specifies CASSQGLLQPQHF.

This clone was counted only a few times. The rearrangement joins TRBV11-2 to TRBJ2-7; 7 bases match TRBD2. Germline assignment: CDR1 SGHAT and CDR2 FQNNGV. The V segment lost 2 bases and the J segment 6 bases; nucleotides outside the gene matches: 7. The CDR3 spans 14 residues. CDR3 sequence (DNA): TGTGCCAGCAGCTTAATGGGGGGGAATGGCGAGCAGTACTTC. It yields the protein CASSLMGGNGEQYF.

The rearrangement joins TRBV7-8 to TRBJ1-1; 9 bases are shared with TRBD1. Trimming at V came to 3 bases and at J to 1 base, leaving 9 bases not matched to a gene. Germline V gives CDR1 SGHVS, CDR2 FQNEAQ. This CDR3 comprises 17 residues. CDR3 DNA sequence: TGTGCCAGCAGCTTCCCTGGGACAGGGTCCGCGAACACTGAAGCTTTCTTT. This sequence encodes CASSFPGTGSANTEAFF.

This chain joins TRBV30 and TRBJ1-6; 8 bases line up with TRBD1. The CDR3 has 14 residues. V trimming: 2 bases; J trimming: 5 bases; junction bases outside the gene matches: 2. Per germline, CDR1 GTSNPN and CDR2 SVGIG (reference sequence). The CDR3 reads CAWSRGQDNSPLHF. CDR3 nucleotide sequence: TGTGCCTGGAGTCGGGGACAGGATAATTCACCCCTCCACTTT.

This clone turned up a few times. This chain links TRBV6-5 with TRBJ1-1, with D hard to call. CDR1 and CDR2 from the germline V gene are MNHEY and SVGAGI. CDR3 size: 13 residues. Trimming cost V 3 bases and J 1 base, with 6 bases left between them. CDR3 region: CASSYGENTEAFF. Here the CDR3 DNA reads TGTGCCAGCAGTTATGGAGAGAACACTGAAGCTTTCTTT.

The chain links TRBV19 to TRBJ2-1; 12 bases line up with TRBD1. The V gene's germline CDR1 is LNHDA and CDR2 SQIVND (reference sequence). V lost 4 bases and J lost 8; bases outside the gene matches: 6. CDR3 length equals 15 residues. Here the CDR3 reads CASSSPGQGADEQFF. The CDR3 coding sequence is TGTGCCAGTAGTAGCCCGGGACAGGGGGCCGATGAGCAGTTCTTC.

This clone was observed a few times. The gene calls are TRBV6-1 and TRBJ1-3; 7 nucleotides line up with TRBD1. V lost 8 bases and J lost 8; bases outside the gene matches: 6. This CDR3 comprises 12 residues. The germline V gene encodes CDR1 MNHNS and CDR2 SASEGT. The DNA of the CDR3 is TGTGCCAGCCCGGACAGGAGGGACACCATATATTTT. Protein: CASPDRRDTIYF.

V usage is TRBV27 and J usage is TRBJ1-5, with 7 bases identical to TRBD1. The CDR3 is 13 amino acids. Trimming cost V 8 bases and J 2 bases; bases outside gene matches: 3. The germline CDR1 and CDR2 sequences are MNHEY and SMNVEV (reference sequence). Written as DNA, the CDR3 is TGTGCCAGCGGGGGGACAGGCAATCAGCCCCAGCATTTT. Encoded protein: CASGGTGNQPQHF.